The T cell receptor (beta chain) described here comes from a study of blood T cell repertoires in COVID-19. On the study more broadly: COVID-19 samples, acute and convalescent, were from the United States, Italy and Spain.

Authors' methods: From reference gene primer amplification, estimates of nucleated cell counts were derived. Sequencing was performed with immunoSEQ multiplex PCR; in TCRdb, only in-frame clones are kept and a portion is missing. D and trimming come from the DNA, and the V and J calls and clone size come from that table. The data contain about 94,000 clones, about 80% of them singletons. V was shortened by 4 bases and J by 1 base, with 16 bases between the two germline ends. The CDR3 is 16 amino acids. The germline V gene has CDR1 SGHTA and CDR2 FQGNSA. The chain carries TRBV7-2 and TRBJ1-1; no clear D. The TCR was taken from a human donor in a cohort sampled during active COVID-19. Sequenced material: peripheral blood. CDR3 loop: CASSSMVGVPNTEAFF. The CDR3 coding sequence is TGTGCCAGCAGCTCCATGGTCGGGGTCCCGAACACTGAAGCTTTCTTT. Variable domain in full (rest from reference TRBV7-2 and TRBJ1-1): GAGVSQSPSNKVTEKGKDVELRCDPISGHTALYWYRQSLGQGLEFLIYFQGNSAPDKSGLPSDRFSAERTGGSVSTLTIQRTQQEDSAVYLCASSSMVGVPNTEAFFGQGTRLTVV.